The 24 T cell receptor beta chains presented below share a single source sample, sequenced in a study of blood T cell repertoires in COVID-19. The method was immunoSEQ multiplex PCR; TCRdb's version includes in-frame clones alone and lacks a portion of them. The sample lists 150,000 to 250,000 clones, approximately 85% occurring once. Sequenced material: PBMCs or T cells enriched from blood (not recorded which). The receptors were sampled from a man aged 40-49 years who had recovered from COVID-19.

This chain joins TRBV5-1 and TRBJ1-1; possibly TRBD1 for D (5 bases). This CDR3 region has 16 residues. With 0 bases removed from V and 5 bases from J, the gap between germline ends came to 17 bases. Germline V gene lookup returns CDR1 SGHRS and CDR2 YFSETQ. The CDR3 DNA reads TGCGCCAGCAGCTTGGGGATCGTAGGGGCGAGGACTGAAGCTTTCTTT. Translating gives CASSLGIVGARTEAFF. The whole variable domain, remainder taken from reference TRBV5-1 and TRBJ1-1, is KAGVTQTPRYLIKTRGQQVTLSCSPISGHRSVSWYQQTPGQGLQFLFEYFSETQRNKGNFPGRFSGRQFSNSRSEMNVSTLELGDSALYLCASSLGIVGARTEAFFGQGTRLTVV.

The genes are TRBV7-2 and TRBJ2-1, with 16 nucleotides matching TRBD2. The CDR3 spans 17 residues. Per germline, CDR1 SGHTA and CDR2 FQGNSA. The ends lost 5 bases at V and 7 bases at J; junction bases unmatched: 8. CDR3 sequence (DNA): TGTGCCAGCAGCCCGACAGGGACTAGCGGGGGGGGAAATGAGCAGTTCTTC. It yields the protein CASSPTGTSGGGNEQFF.

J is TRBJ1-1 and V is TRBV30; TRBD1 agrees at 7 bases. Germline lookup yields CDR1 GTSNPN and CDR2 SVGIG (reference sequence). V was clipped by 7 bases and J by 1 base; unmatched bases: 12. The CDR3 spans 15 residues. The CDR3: CALGRDSSENTEAFF. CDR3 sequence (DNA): TGTGCCTTGGGCCGGGACAGTTCTGAGAACACTGAAGCTTTCTTT.

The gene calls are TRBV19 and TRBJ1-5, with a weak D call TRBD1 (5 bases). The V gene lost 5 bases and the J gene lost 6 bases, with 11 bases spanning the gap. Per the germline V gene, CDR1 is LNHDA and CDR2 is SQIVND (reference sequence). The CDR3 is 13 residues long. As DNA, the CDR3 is TGTGCCAGTAGTTTGGGGGGATTTCAGCCCCAGCATTTT. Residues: CASSLGGFQPQHF.

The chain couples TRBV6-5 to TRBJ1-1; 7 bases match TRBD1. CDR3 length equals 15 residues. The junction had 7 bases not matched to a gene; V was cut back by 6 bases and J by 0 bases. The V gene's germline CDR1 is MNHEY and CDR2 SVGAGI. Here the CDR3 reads CASSIGTAMNTEAFF. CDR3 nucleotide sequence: TGTGCCAGCAGCATAGGGACAGCAATGAACACTGAAGCTTTCTTT.

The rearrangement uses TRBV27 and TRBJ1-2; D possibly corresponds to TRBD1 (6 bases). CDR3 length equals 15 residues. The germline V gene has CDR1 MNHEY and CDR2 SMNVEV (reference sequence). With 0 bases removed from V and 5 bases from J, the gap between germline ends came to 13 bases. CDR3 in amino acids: CASSLSTGALYGYTF. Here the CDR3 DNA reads TGTGCCAGCAGTTTATCGACAGGAGCCCTATATGGCTACACCTTC.

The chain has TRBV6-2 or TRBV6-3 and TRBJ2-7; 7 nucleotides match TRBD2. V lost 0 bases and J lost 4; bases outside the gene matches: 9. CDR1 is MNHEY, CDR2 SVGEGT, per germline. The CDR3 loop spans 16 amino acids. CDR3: CASSYSGGRRSYEQYV. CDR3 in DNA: TGTGCCAGCAGTTACTCGGGGGGGAGAAGGAGTTACGAGCAGTACGTC.

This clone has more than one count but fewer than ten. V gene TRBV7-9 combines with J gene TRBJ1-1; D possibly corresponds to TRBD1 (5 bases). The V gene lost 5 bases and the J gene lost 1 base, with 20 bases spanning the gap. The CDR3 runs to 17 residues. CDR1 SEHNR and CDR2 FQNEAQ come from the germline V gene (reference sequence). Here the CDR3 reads CASSEKLGGAENTEAFF. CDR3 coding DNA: TGTGCCAGCAGCGAGAAACTGGGCGGGGCTGAGAACACTGAAGCTTTCTTT.

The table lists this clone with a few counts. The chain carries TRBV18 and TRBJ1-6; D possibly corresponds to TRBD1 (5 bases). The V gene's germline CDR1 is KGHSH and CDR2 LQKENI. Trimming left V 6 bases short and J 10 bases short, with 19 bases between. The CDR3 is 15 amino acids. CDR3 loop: CASSPSEQGRSPLHF. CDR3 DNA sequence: TGTGCCAGCTCCCCTTCGGAGCAGGGTCGATCACCCCTCCACTTT.

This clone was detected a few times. CDR3 bases: TGTGCCAGCAGCCCCCACCAGGGAAACACCATATATTTT. Encoded protein: CASSPHQGNTIYF. The rearrangement links TRBV7-2 to TRBJ1-3; D gene uncertain. This CDR3 spans 13 amino acids. Deletions cut 5 bases from V and 4 bases from J, with 9 bases between. Germline assignment: CDR1 SGHTA and CDR2 FQGNSA. Full variable domain (remainder filled in from reference TRBV7-2 and TRBJ1-3): GAGVSQSPSNKVTEKGKDVELRCDPISGHTALYWYRQSLGQGLEFLIYFQGNSAPDKSGLPSDRFSAERTGGSVSTLTIQRTQQEDSAVYLCASSPHQGNTIYFGEGSWLTVV.

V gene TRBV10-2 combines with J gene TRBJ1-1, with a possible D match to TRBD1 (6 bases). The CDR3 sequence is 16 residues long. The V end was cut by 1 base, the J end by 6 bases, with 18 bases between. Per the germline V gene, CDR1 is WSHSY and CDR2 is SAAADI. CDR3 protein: CASSEFRGTVGPEAFF. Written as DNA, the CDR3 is TGCGCCAGCAGTGAGTTTAGGGGGACGGTTGGCCCTGAAGCTTTCTTT.

CDR3 region: CASSQYHRPTSRTFYEQYF. CDR3 DNA sequence: TGCGCCAGCAGCCAATACCATAGGCCAACTAGCCGTACCTTCTACGAGCAGTACTTC. The genes are TRBV4-3 and TRBJ2-7; perhaps TRBD2 as D (6 bases). CDR3 length: 19 amino acids. CDR1 LGHNA and CDR2 YSLEER come from the germline V gene. V lost 2 bases and J 3 bases, leaving 26 bases between the germline ends.

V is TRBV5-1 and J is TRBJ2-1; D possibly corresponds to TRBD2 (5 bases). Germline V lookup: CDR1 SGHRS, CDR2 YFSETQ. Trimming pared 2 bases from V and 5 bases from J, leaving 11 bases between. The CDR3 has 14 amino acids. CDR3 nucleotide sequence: TGCGCCAGCAGCTTTGGAGCGGTCAACAATGAGCAGTTCTTC. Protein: CASSFGAVNNEQFF.

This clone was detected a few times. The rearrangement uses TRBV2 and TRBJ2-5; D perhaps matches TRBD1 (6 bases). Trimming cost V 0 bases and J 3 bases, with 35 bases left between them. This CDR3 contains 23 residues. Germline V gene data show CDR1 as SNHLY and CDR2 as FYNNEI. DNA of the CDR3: TGTGCCAGCAGTGAAGCGCACTCTATGGGGCTATCCGAAAACGGCGAGGGGGAAGAGACCCAGTACTTC. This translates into CASSEAHSMGLSENGEGEETQYF.

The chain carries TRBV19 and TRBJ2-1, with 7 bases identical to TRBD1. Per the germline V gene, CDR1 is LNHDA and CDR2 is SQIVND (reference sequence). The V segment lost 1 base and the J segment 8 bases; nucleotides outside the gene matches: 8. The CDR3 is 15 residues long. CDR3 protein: CASSIGRQGVDEQFF. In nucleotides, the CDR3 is TGTGCCAGTAGTATAGGGCGACAGGGCGTGGATGAGCAGTTCTTC. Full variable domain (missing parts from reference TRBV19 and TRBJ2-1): DGGITQSPKYLFRKEGQNVTLSCEQNLNHDAMYWYRQDPGQGLRLIYYSQIVNDFQKGDIAEGYSVSREKKESFPLTVTSAQKNPTAFYLCASSIGRQGVDEQFFGPGTRLTVL.

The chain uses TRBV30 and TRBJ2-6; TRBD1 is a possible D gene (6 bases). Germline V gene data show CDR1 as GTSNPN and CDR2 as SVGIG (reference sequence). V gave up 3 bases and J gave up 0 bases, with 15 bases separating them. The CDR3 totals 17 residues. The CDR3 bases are TGTGCCTGGAGCCTAACAGGGTACCGCTCTGGGGCCAACGTCCTGACTTTC. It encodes CAWSLTGYRSGANVLTF. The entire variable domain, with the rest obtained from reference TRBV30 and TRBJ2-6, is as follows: SQTIHQWPATLVQPVGSPLSLECTVEGTSNPNLYWYRQAAGRGLQLLFYSVGIGQISSEVPQNLSASRPQDRQFILSSKKLLLSDSGFYLCAWSLTGYRSGANVLTFGAGSRLTVL.

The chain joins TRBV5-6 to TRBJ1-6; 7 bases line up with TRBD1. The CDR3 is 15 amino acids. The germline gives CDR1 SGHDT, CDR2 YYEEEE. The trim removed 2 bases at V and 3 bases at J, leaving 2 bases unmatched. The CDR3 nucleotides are TGTGCCAGCAGCTTCAGGGGGGACTATAATTCACCCCTCCACTTT. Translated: CASSFRGDYNSPLHF.

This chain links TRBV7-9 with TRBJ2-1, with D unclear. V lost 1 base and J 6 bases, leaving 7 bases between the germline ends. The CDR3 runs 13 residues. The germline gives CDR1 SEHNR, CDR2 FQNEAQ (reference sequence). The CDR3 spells CASSLVGGNEQFF. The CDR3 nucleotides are TGTGCCAGCAGCTTAGTCGGTGGCAATGAGCAGTTCTTC.

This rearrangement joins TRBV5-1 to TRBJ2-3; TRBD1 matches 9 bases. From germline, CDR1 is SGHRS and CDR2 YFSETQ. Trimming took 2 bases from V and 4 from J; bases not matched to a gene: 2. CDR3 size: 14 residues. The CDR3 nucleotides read TGCGCCAGCAGCTTAAACAGGGGGCCAGATACGCAGTATTTT. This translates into CASSLNRGPDTQYF.

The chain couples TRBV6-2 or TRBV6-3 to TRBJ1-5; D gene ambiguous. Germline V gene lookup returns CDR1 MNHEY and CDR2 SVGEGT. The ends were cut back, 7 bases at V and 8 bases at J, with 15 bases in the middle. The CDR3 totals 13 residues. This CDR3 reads CASTPSGEKPQHF. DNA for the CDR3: TGTGCCAGCACCCCCTCGGGAGAAAAGCCCCAGCATTTT.

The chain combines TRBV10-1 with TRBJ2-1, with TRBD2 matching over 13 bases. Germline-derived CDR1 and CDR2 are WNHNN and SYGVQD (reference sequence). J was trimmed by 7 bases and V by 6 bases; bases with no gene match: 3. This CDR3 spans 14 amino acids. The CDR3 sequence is CASRGLAGRNEQFF. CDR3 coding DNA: TGCGCCAGCAGGGGACTAGCGGGAAGGAATGAGCAGTTCTTC.

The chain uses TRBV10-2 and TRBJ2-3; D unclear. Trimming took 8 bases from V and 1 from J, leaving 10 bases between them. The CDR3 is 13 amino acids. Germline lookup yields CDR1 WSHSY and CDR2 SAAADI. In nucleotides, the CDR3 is TGCGCCAGCCGCGCGAGCGGCACAGATACGCAGTATTTT. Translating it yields CASRASGTDTQYF.

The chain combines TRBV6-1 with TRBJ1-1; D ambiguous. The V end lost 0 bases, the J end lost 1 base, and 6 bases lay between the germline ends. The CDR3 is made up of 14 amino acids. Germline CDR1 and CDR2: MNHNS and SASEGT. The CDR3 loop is CASSEAWRNTEAFF. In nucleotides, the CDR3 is TGTGCCAGCAGTGAAGCTTGGAGGAACACTGAAGCTTTCTTT.

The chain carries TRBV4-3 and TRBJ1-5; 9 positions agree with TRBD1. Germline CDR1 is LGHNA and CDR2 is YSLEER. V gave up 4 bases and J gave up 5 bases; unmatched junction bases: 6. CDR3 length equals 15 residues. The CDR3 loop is CASSRIQGADQPQHF. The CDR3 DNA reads TGCGCCAGCAGCCGAATACAGGGGGCAGATCAGCCCCAGCATTTT.